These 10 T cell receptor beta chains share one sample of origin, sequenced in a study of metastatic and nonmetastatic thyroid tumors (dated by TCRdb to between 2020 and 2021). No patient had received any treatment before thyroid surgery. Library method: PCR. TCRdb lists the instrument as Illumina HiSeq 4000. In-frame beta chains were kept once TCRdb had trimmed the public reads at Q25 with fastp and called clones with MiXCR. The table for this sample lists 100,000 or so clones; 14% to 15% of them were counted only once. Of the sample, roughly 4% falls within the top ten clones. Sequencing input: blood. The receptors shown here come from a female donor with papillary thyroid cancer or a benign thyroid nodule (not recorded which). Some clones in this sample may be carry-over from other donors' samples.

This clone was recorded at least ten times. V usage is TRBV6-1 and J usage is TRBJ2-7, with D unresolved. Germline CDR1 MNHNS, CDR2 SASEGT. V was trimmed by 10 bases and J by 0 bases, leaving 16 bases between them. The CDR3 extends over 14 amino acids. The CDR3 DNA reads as TGTGCCACGTCTCTAGGGATTACCTCCTACGAGCAGTACTTC. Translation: CATSLGITSYEQYF.

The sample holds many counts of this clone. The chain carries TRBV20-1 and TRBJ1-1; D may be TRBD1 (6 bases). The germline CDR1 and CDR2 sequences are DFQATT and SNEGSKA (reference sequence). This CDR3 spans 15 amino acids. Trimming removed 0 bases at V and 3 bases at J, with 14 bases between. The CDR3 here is CSARDLRGGDTEAFF. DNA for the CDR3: TGCAGTGCTAGAGACCTTCGGGGGGGCGACACTGAAGCTTTCTTT.

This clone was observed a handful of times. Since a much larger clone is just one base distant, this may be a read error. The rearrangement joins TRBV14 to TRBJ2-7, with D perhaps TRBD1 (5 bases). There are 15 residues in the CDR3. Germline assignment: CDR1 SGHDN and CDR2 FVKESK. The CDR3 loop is CASIQDWQGNYEQYF. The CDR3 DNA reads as TGTGCCAGCATCCAAGATTGGCAGGGAAACTACGAGCAGTACTTC.

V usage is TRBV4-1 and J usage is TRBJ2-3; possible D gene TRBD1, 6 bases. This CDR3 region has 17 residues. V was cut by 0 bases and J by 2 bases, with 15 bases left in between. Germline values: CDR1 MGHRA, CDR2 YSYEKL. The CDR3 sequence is CASSQDREGHFTDTQYF. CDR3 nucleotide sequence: TGCGCCAGCAGCCAAGATAGAGAGGGACACTTCACAGATACGCAGTATTTT.

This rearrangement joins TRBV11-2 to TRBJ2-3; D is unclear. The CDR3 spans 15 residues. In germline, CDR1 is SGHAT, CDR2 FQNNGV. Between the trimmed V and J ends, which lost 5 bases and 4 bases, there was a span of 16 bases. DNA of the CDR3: TGTGCCAGCAGCGACTCCCGGCAACTGGCAGATACGCAGTATTTT. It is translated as CASSDSRQLADTQYF. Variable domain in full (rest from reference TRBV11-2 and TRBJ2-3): EAGVAQSPRYKIIEKRQSVAFWCNPISGHATLYWYQQILGQGPKLLIQFQNNGVVDDSQLPKDRFSAERLKGVDSTLKIQPAKLEDSAVYLCASSDSRQLADTQYFGPGTRLTVL.

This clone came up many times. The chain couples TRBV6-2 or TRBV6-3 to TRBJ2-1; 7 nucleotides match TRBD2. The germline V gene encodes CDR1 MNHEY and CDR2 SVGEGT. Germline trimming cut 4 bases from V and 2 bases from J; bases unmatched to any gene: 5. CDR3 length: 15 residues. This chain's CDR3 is CASSLAGEAYNEQFF. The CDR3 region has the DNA TGTGCCAGCAGTTTGGCGGGAGAGGCCTACAATGAGCAGTTCTTC.

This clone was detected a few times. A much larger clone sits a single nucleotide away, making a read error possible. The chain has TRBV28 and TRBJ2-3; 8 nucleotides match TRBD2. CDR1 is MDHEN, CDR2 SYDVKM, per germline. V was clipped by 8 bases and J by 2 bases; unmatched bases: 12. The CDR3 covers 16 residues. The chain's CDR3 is CASLPGGELPTDTQYF. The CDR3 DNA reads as TGTGCCAGCCTCCCGGGGGGGGAGCTCCCCACAGATACGCAGTATTTT.

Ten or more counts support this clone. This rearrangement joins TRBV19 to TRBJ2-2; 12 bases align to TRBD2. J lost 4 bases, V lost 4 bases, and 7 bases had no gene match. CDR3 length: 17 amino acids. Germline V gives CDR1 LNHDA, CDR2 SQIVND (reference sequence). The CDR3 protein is CASSTLAGGRSTGELFF. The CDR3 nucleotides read TGTGCCAGTAGTACCCTAGCGGGGGGGCGAAGCACCGGGGAGCTGTTTTTT.

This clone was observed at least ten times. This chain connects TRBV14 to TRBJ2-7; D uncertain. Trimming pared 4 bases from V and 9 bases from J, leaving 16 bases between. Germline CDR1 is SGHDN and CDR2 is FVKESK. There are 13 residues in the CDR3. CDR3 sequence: CASSPHQGVAQYF. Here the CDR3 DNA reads TGTGCCAGCAGCCCCCACCAAGGTGTTGCGCAGTACTTC. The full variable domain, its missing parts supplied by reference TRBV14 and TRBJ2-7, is EAGVTQFPSHSVIEKGQTVTLRCDPISGHDNLYWYRRVMGKEIKFLLHFVKESKQDESGMPNNRFLAERTGGTYSTLKVQPAELEDSGVYFCASSPHQGVAQYFGPGTRLTVT.

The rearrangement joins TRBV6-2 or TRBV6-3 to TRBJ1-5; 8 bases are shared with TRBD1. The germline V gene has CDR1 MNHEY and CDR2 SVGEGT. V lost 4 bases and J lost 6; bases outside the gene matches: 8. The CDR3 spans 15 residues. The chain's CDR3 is CASSLGTGGSQPQHF. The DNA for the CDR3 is TGTGCCAGCAGTTTGGGGACAGGTGGCAGTCAGCCCCAGCATTTT.